Listed below are T cell receptor beta chains from one sample, sequenced in a study of T-cell reconstitution after alpha-beta-depleted transplantation in children. One entry per CDR3 protein results from TCRdb running MiXCR on the PCR reads. The table lists around 530,000 distinct CDR3 sequences, approximately 32% of them singletons. Sequenced here: PBMCs from the stem cell graft donor, sampled from the stem cell graft. These receptor sequences come from a human donor who donated a stem cell graft to a child with aplastic anemia. Both conserved end residues are part of each CDR3.

TRBJ2-1 | TRBV6-5 | CASSYRGGTTMAPEQFF
TRBJ1-1 | TRBV6-2/TRBV6-3 | CASRDRVWTNTEAFF
TRBJ1-3 | TRBV20-1 | CSARGAAPGNTIYF
TRBJ2-3 | TRBV11-1 | CASSPPLGGTGYTDTQYF
TRBJ1-4 | TRBV3-1 | CASSRAGQLNEKLFF
TRBJ1-5 | TRBV19 | CASSTVGFSNQPQHF
TRBJ1-4 | TRBV13 | CASSLVAGTEIEKLFF
TRBJ2-7 | TRBV4-3 | CASSPQAVNSYEQYF
TRBJ1-1 | TRBV5-6 | CASSGRGRRTEAFF
TRBJ2-7 | TRBV19 | CASSIRLAGGEQYF
TRBJ1-2 | TRBV10-3 | CAISEDRDRGKIYGYTF
TRBJ1-2 | TRBV29-1 | CSVGYDWGGYGYTF
TRBJ2-1 | TRBV7-8 | CASSLAEPYRGVYNEQFF
TRBJ2-1 | TRBV5-1 | CASSLVSGLAGAGEQFF
TRBJ2-7 | TRBV9 | CASSILPGELYF
TRBJ1-5 | TRBV7-2 | CASTIEGNQPQHF
TRBJ2-2 | TRBV12-3/TRBV12-4 | CASSLVEKAGELFF
TRBJ2-4 | TRBV20-1 | CSARGGQHGKNIQYF
TRBJ1-1 | TRBV5-6 | CASSWAPYTEAFF
TRBJ2-3 | TRBV7-8 | CASSPPGLAGPEADTQYF
TRBJ2-7 | TRBV11-2 | CASSLGWGGSYEQYF
TRBJ2-5 | TRBV12-3/TRBV12-4 | CASSSTTESQETQYF
TRBJ1-3 | TRBV3-1 | CASSQGPGGLNTIYF
TRBJ1-1 | TRBV4-3 | CASSQDLSWDTEAFF
TRBJ2-2 | TRBV4-2 | CASSQGLAGTGELFF
TRBJ2-1 | TRBV20-1 | CSARALSRRERGSEQFF
TRBJ2-7 | TRBV3-1 | CASSQASGTSYEQYF
TRBJ2-4 | TRBV6-1 | CASSEIVDPKNIQYF
TRBJ2-7 | TRBV28 | CASSFNGYEQYF
TRBJ1-1 | TRBV11-2 | CASSVSYTEAFF
TRBJ2-1 | TRBV25-1 | CASSDAGTSGRSGLRGEQFF
TRBJ1-5 | TRBV20-1 | CSAPPAGRVDQPQHF
TRBJ1-1 | TRBV7-2 | CASSVDWDTEAFF
TRBJ1-4 | TRBV7-9 | CASSAQGGGEKLFF
TRBJ2-1 | TRBV5-4 | CASSYTDYNEQFF
TRBJ2-2 | TRBV7-2 | CASSLLLAGGGTGELFF
TRBJ1-2 | TRBV20-1 | CSARESDTLNYGYTF
TRBJ2-2 | TRBV12-3/TRBV12-4 | CASSRAPVWAVSTGELFF
TRBJ1-6 | TRBV6-5 | CASSYGQENNSPLHF
TRBJ1-1 | TRBV7-2 | CASRERQGAYTEAFF
TRBJ1-2 | TRBV20-1 | CSARDLQELNYGYTF
TRBJ2-5 | TRBV7-3 | CASSQEASETQYF
TRBJ2-5 | TRBV5-6 | CASSLELAGMETQYF
TRBJ1-6 | TRBV7-8 | CASSLGGQGWSSPLHF
TRBJ2-4 | TRBV29-1 | CSAWVGPRENIQYF